This T cell receptor beta chain derives from a study of cytomegalovirus exposure and HLA in healthy donors. This clone was found a few times. PCR primers comprised 60 Vbeta and 13 Jbeta primers. Data came from immunoSEQ multiplex PCR; TCRdb stores just in-frame clones and leaves some out. The sample lists 100,000 to 150,000 clones, approximately 10% occurring once. The sequence was obtained from a woman between 35 and 50 years old in good health and CMV-seropositive. Sequencing was carried out using PBMCs.

CDR3 sequence: CASRPAVTGGNEQYF. The CDR3 region has the DNA TGTGCCAGCAGGCCAGCAGTTACGGGGGGTAACGAGCAGTACTTC. J is TRBJ2-7 and V is TRBV6-6; 7 bases are shared with TRBD2. CDR1 is MNHNY and CDR2 is SVGAGI in the germline V gene (reference sequence). V dropped 6 bases and J dropped 5; count of bases not matched to a gene: 13. This CDR3 is built from 15 residues.